This paragraph covers one TCR beta chain sequence. The method was immunoSEQ multiplex PCR; TCRdb's version includes in-frame clones alone and lacks a portion of them. Found here are fewer than 200,000 clones, about four fifths of them singletons; the top ten hold 3.5% to 4.5%. This sample was taken from a study of blood T cell repertoires in COVID-19. The CDR3 spans 16 residues. Trimming stripped 11 bases from V and 1 base from J, with 21 bases between. The source of this sequence is an elderly woman with acute or convalescent COVID-19. The rearrangement joins TRBV23-1 to TRBJ2-4, with a weak D call TRBD2 (5 bases). TRBV23-1 is identified as an open reading frame with a role that is uncertain. Source material: peripheral blood. The chain's CDR3 is CAPKTGIRRAKNIQYF. The CDR3 DNA sequence: TGCGCCCCGAAAACGGGGATACGACGGGCCAAAAACATTCAGTACTTC.